The rows below give T cell receptor beta chains drawn from one sample of a study of T cells in Graves' hyperthyroidism and ophthalmopathy. TCRdb reprocessed the multiplex PCR reads via MiXCR and lists one record per CDR3 protein. The sample lists about 420,000 distinct CDR3 sequences; approximately 14% were seen once. The sample was blood. These receptors came from a woman aged 18 to 35 with Graves' hyperthyroidism. The CDR3 runs from the conserved cysteine through the conserved F or W. D genes are given only for firm matches. Clone size is stated in some rows and not others, as once, few, many or a class when expanded.

D,J,size,V,CDR3,DNA
TRBD2,TRBJ2-5,.,TRBV6-2/TRBV6-3,CASSYASGKGETQYF,TGTGCCAGCAGTTACGCTAGCGGTAAAGGGGAGACCCAGTACTTC
.,TRBJ1-1,.,TRBV10-3,CAISESRGAIAEAFF,TGTGCCATCAGTGAGTCGCGGGGGGCGATCGCTGAAGCTTTCTTT
TRBD2,TRBJ2-1,many,TRBV6-1,CATGLAVSYNEQFF,TGTGCCACGGGACTAGCGGTATCCTACAATGAGCAGTTCTTC
TRBD1,TRBJ1-5,many,TRBV30,CAWNKQGADQPQHF,TGTGCCTGGAATAAGCAGGGGGCAGATCAGCCCCAGCATTTT
.,TRBJ2-7,.,TRBV4-2,CASSGSGLTESYEQYF,TGTGCCAGCAGCGGGTCCGGACTCACCGAATCCTACGAGCAGTACTTC
.,TRBJ2-3,.,TRBV7-2,CASSLVRGGSSTDTQYF,TGTGCCAGCAGCTTGGTCCGGGGCGGGTCTAGCACAGATACGCAGTATTTT
.,TRBJ2-5,many,TRBV12-3/TRBV12-4,CASSLWGSETQYF,TGTGCCAGCAGTTTATGGGGTTCGGAGACCCAGTACTTC
.,TRBJ1-1,many,TRBV6-5,CASSYQAENTEAFF,TGTGCCAGCAGTTACCAGGCAGAGAACACTGAAGCTTTCTTT
.,TRBJ2-7,many,TRBV3-1,CASSRGGGYEQYF,TGTGCCAGCAGCCGCGGGGGCGGTTACGAGCAGTACTTC
.,TRBJ2-4,.,TRBV13,CASSRGGQGYIQYF,TGTGCCAGCAGCAGGGGAGGGCAGGGGTACATTCAGTACTTC
.,TRBJ1-2,.,TRBV5-1,CASSLGAAKGYTF,TGCGCCAGCAGCTTGGGGGCGGCCAAAGGCTACACCTTC
.,TRBJ2-3,few,TRBV5-4,CASSPTPGTDTQYF,TGTGCCAGCAGCCCGACTCCCGGCACAGATACGCAGTATTTT
.,TRBJ2-6,many,TRBV7-9,CASSPEANSGANVLTF,TGTGCCAGCAGCCCAGAGGCGAATTCTGGGGCCAACGTCCTGACTTTC
TRBD2,TRBJ2-1,many,TRBV5-1,CASSLFRTSGNSEQFF,TGCGCCAGCAGCTTGTTTAGGACTAGCGGGAATAGTGAGCAGTTCTTC
.,TRBJ2-1,.,TRBV20-1,CSAPRGEYNEQFF,TGCAGTGCCCCCAGGGGCGAGTACAATGAGCAGTTCTTC
TRBD1,TRBJ1-2,many,TRBV4-1,CASSPRGTGSNYGYTF,TGCGCCAGCAGCCCAAGGGGGACAGGCTCTAACTATGGCTACACCTTC
TRBD1,TRBJ2-3,many,TRBV7-9,CASSRDRGRDTQYF,TGTGCCAGCAGCCGGGACAGGGGGAGAGATACGCAGTATTTT
TRBD1,TRBJ2-1,once,TRBV4-2,CASSQNTGVGYNEQFF,TGTGCCAGCAGCCAGAATACAGGGGTCGGATACAATGAGCAGTTCTTC
TRBD1,TRBJ1-2,.,TRBV5-1,CASSLVQGMKGYTF,TGCGCCAGCAGCTTGGTACAGGGGATGAAGGGCTACACCTTC
.,TRBJ1-1,many,TRBV5-1,CASSTLRTENTEAFF,TGCGCCAGCAGCACCCTGAGGACAGAGAACACTGAAGCTTTCTTT
.,TRBJ1-4,many,TRBV2,CASRAGLISEKLFF,TGTGCCAGCAGAGCGGGACTTATATCGGAAAAACTGTTTTTT
TRBD2,TRBJ2-4,many,TRBV3-1,CASSSSGGAKNIQYF,TGTGCCAGCAGCTCTAGCGGGGGGGCCAAAAACATTCAGTACTTC
.,TRBJ1-5,many,TRBV5-1,CASSLEGPSTQPQHF,TGCGCCAGCAGCTTGGAGGGGCCAAGCACTCAGCCCCAGCATTTT
.,TRBJ1-2,few,TRBV5-4,CASSLKRETSNYGYTF,TGTGCCAGCAGCTTGAAAAGAGAGACAAGTAACTATGGCTACACCTTC
TRBD2,TRBJ2-1,.,TRBV5-1,CASGRVLAGGANEQFF,TGCGCCAGCGGCAGAGTACTAGCGGGGGGGGCCAATGAGCAGTTCTTC
.,TRBJ1-6,many,TRBV5-1,CASSQQTATNSPLHF,TGCGCCAGCAGCCAGCAAACAGCTACTAATTCACCCCTCCACTTT
.,TRBJ1-2,many,TRBV18,CASSPFQDDYGYTF,TGTGCCAGCTCACCATTTCAAGATGACTATGGCTACACCTTC
.,TRBJ2-5,many,TRBV7-2,CASSLSLHQETQYF,TGTGCCAGCAGCTTATCGTTGCACCAAGAGACCCAGTACTTC
TRBD2,TRBJ2-7,few,TRBV19,CASSTSGLAGFEQYF,TGTGCCAGTAGTACCTCGGGACTAGCGGGATTCGAGCAGTACTTC
TRBD1,TRBJ1-6,many,TRBV20-1,CSARGDRDNSPLHF,TGCAGTGCTAGAGGTGACAGGGATAATTCACCCCTCCACTTT
.,TRBJ1-5,few,TRBV11-2,CASSLAPDQPQHF,TGTGCCAGCAGCTTAGCCCCAGATCAGCCCCAGCATTTT
.,TRBJ2-7,many,TRBV5-4,CASSQTSGSGYEQYF,TGTGCCAGCAGCCAAACTTCGGGGAGCGGCTACGAGCAGTACTTC
.,TRBJ2-5,many,TRBV11-2,CASSFLAHGSLQETQYF,TGTGCCAGCAGCTTCCTAGCGCACGGCAGCCTTCAAGAGACCCAGTACTTC
.,TRBJ2-3,few,TRBV10-2,CASAGGPTNTQYF,TGCGCCAGTGCCGGGGGCCCCACGAATACGCAGTATTTT
TRBD1,TRBJ2-3,.,TRBV6-2/TRBV6-3,CASRGDRGVSDTQYF,TGTGCCAGCAGGGGGGACAGGGGGGTCTCAGATACGCAGTATTTT
.,TRBJ2-7,many,TRBV2,CASTRGSYEQYF,TGTGCCAGCACGAGAGGCTCCTACGAGCAGTACTTC
TRBD2,TRBJ2-7,many,TRBV6-2/TRBV6-3,CASSPPSGRAGGSNYEQYF,TGTGCCAGCAGTCCCCCCAGCGGGAGGGCCGGGGGTTCGAACTACGAGCAGTACTTC
.,TRBJ1-5,many,TRBV12-3/TRBV12-4,CASSSGTGSNQPQHF,TGTGCCAGCAGTTCGGGAACAGGGTCAAATCAGCCCCAGCATTTT
.,TRBJ1-3,many,TRBV27,CASSLSPLAGSLSGNTIYF,TGTGCCAGCAGTTTAAGTCCCCTCGCAGGGTCGCTCTCTGGAAACACCATATATTTT
.,TRBJ2-1,many,TRBV11-2,CASSLEDYYNEQFF,TGTGCCAGCAGCTTGGAGGACTATTACAATGAGCAGTTCTTC
.,TRBJ1-2,many,TRBV15,CATSFDGANYGYTF,TGTGCCACCAGCTTCGATGGGGCCAACTATGGCTACACCTTC
.,TRBJ2-7,few,TRBV7-3,CASSESSDRHYEQYF,TGTGCCAGCAGTGAATCCTCGGACAGACACTACGAGCAGTACTTC
TRBD2,TRBJ2-2,many,TRBV20-1,CSARESGREDTGELFF,TGCAGTGCTAGAGAGAGCGGGAGGGAAGACACCGGGGAGCTGTTTTTT
.,TRBJ1-6,many,TRBV7-9,CASGGQGRSPLHF,TGTGCCTCCGGGGGGCAGGGACGATCACCCCTCCACTTT
TRBD2,TRBJ2-1,many,TRBV10-2,CASSESRDYYNEQFF,TGCGCCAGCAGTGAGTCCCGGGACTACTACAATGAGCAGTTCTTC
.,TRBJ1-3,.,TRBV9,CASSPAGGNTIYF,TGTGCCAGCAGCCCAGCTGGCGGAAACACCATATATTTT
.,TRBJ2-2,few,TRBV7-9,CASSLLDREVNTGELFF,TGTGCCAGCAGCTTATTAGACAGGGAGGTAAACACCGGGGAGCTGTTTTTT
.,TRBJ2-7,once,TRBV4-1,CASSQELGVRAGEQYF,TGCGCCAGCAGCCAAGAGCTGGGGGTTCGGGCGGGTGAGCAGTACTTC
.,TRBJ2-7,.,TRBV6-1,CASSEDVVAYEQYF,TGTGCCAGCAGTGAAGACGTGGTGGCCTACGAGCAGTACTTC
TRBD2,TRBJ2-7,many,TRBV20-1,CSAGGLAGSYEQYF,TGCAGTGCCGGAGGACTAGCGGGTTCCTACGAGCAGTACTTC
TRBD1,TRBJ2-7,many,TRBV11-2,CASREQGLGYEQYF,TGTGCCAGCAGGGAACAGGGGTTAGGCTACGAGCAGTACTTC
.,TRBJ1-5,many,TRBV15,CATSRRTRDTNNQPQHF,TGTGCCACCAGCAGACGGACACGGGACACCAACAATCAGCCCCAGCATTTT
.,TRBJ1-5,many,TRBV12-3/TRBV12-4,CASSFRGNQPQHF,TGTGCCAGCAGTTTTCGTGGGAATCAGCCCCAGCATTTT
.,TRBJ2-6,.,TRBV7-9,CVSSPGTF,TGTGTCAGCAGCCCCGGGACTTTC
.,TRBJ1-2,many,TRBV12-3/TRBV12-4,CASSRQGYGYTF,TGTGCCAGCAGTAGGCAGGGGTATGGCTACACCTTC
TRBD2,TRBJ2-2,many,TRBV6-1,CALPASGRLMGTGELFF,TGTGCCTTACCGGCTAGCGGGAGATTAATGGGGACCGGGGAGCTGTTTTTT